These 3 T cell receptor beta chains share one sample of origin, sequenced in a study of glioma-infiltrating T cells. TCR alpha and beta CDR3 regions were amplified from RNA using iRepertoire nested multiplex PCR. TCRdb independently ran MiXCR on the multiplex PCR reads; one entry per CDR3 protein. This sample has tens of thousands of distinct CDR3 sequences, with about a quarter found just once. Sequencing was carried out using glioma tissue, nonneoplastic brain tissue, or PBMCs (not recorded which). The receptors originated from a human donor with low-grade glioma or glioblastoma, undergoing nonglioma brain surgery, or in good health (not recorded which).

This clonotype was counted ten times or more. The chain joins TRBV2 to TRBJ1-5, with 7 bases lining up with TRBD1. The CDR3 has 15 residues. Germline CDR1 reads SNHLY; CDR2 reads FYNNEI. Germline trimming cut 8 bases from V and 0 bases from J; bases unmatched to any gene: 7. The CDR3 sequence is CASGLTGNSNQPQHF. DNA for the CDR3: TGTGCCAGCGGACTGACAGGGAATAGCAATCAGCCCCAGCATTTT.

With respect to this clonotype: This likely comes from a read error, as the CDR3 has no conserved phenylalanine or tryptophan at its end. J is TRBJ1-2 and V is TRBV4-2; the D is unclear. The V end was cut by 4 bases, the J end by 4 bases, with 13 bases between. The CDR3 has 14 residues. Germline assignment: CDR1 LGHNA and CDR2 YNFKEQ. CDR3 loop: CASSPQDAPYGYTL. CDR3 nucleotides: TGTGCCAGCAGCCCCCAGGACGCCCCCTATGGCTACACCCTC.

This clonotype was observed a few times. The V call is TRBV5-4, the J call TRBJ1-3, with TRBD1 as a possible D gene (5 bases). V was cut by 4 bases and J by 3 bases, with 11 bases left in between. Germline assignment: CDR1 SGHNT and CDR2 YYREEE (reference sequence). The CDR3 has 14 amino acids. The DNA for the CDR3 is TGTGCCAGCAGCACCTCAAGGGGTGGAAACACCATATATTTT. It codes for CASSTSRGGNTIYF.